This TCR beta chain is drawn from a study of vaccination and CD4 T cells after COVID-19. Study-level background: The convalescent group had six males, four females, seven Caucasians, two Asians, one multiracial. Collection of post-vaccine samples followed dose two by a median around 70 days, spanning a range of 14 to 241.

Regarding treatment: approximately 10-day PBMC culture with coronavirus spike peptide pools or control peptides (ViraFEST assay). ViraFEST used peptide pools to expand antigen-specific T cells before TCR sequencing. This clonotype has more than one count but fewer than ten. No antigen is known for it. With the Oncomine TCR Beta short-read assay, DNA from cultured CD4+ T cells was sequenced. The genomic DNA was obtained from cultured CD4+ T cells by extraction with the QIAamp micro DNA kit. TCRdb called the PCR reads again in MiXCR, with one record for every CDR3 protein. The sample includes roughly 20,000 distinct CDR3 sequences, around 50% of them seen just once. The TCR comes from a human donor who had recovered from COVID-19. The sequenced sample consisted of CD4+ T cells from blood, cultured in vitro.

The CDR3 protein is CSARTITGTSGVYQETQYF. The DNA for the CDR3 is TGCAGTGCTAGGACGATTACCGGGACTAGCGGGGTGTACCAAGAGACCCAGTACTTC. This rearrangement joins TRBV20-1 to TRBJ2-5; 13 positions agree with TRBD2. Germline V gene data show CDR1 as DFQATT and CDR2 as SNEGSKA (reference sequence). Germline trimming cut 3 bases from V and 0 bases from J; bases unmatched to any gene: 13. The CDR3 totals 19 residues.